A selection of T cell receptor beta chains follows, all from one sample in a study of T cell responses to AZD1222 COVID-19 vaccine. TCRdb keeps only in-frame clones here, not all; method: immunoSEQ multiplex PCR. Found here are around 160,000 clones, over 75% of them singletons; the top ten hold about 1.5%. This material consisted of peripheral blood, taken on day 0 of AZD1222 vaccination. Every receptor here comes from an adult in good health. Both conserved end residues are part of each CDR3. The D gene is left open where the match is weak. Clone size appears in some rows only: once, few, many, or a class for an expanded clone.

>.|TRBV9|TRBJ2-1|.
TGTGCCAGCAGCCCCGTGGGGGGATCCTACAATGAGCAGTTCTTC
CASSPVGGSYNEQFF
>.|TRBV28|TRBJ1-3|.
TGTGCCAGCAGTTACCCGACAGTCTCTGGAAACACCATATATTTT
CASSYPTVSGNTIYF
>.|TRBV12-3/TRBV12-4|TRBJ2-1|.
TGTGCCAGCAGTTCAGACAATGAGCAGTTCTTC
CASSSDNEQFF
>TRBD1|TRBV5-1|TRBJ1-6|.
TGCGCCAGCAGCTCAGGGACAGGGGCCCGAAATTCACCCCTCCACTTT
CASSSGTGARNSPLHF
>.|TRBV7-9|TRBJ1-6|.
TGTGCCAGCAGCTCCGCCCCGGGTCACAATTCACCCCTCCACTTT
CASSSAPGHNSPLHF
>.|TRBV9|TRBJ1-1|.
TGTGCCAGCAGCGTAGGGTGGGGGTCTGAAGCTTTCTTT
CASSVGWGSEAFF
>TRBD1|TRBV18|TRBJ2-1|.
TGTGCCAGCTCACCAAAGCCAGGGGGCCCCTCCTACAATGAGCAGTTCTTC
CASSPKPGGPSYNEQFF
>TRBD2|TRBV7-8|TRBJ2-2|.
TGTGCCAGCAGCCCCTGGGCGTGGAGCGGGAGGCCCAGCCTAACTTCAAACACCGGGGAGCTGTTTTTT
CASSPWAWSGRPSLTSNTGELFF
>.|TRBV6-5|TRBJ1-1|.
TGTGCCAGCAGTTACTCCAACAGGGCCGGGGGCACTGAAGCTTTCTTT
CASSYSNRAGGTEAFF
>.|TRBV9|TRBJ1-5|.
TGTGCCAGCATCCTAGGTGGGCGGAGGGGGGCTAGCAATCAGCCCCAGCATTTT
CASILGGRRGASNQPQHF
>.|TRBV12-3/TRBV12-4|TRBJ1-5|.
TGTGCCAGCAGTTTAAGGGGCGGTCGGCCCCAGCATTTT
CASSLRGGRPQHF
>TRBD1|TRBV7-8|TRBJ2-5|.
TGTGCCAGCAGCTTATCCGTGGGACAGGGGGTCGAACAAGAGACCCAGTACTTC
CASSLSVGQGVEQETQYF
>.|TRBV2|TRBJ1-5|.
TGTGCCAGTGGAGGTCAGCCCCAGCATTTT
CASGGQPQHF
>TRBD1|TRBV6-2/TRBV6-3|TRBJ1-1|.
TGTGCCAGCAGTTCCCCAGGGGGCCTGTACACTGAAGCTTTCTTT
CASSSPGGLYTEAFF
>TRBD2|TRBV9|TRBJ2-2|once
TGTGCCAGCAGCGCATTGGGACTAGCGGGGGGAGGTACCGGGGAGCTGTTTTTT
CASSALGLAGGGTGELFF
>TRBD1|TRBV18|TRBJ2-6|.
TGTGCCAGCTCACCAACCGGGACAGAAAGCGCTGGGGCCAACGTCCTGACTTTC
CASSPTGTESAGANVLTF
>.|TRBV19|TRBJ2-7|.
TGTGCCAGTAGTCTCTCCGGGTACGAGCAGTACTTC
CASSLSGYEQYF
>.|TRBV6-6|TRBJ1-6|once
TGTGCCAGCAGCCGCGACGGAAGCTCCTATAATTCACCCCTCCACTTT
CASSRDGSSYNSPLHF